Here is one T cell receptor beta chain with its context. CDR3 size: 16 residues. V shed 1 base and J shed 4 bases, with 14 bases lying between them. In germline, CDR1 is MGHRA, CDR2 YSYEKL. This record belongs to a study of T cells after yellow fever vaccination. Findings of the study overall: Detected again after the booster were most primary-vaccination clones, at approximately 95% CD4 and around 91% CD8.

Template switching with 5'RACE generated the TCR cDNA and added a universal primer site and UMIs. Via MiXCR, TCRdb re-called the 5' RACE reads, giving one row per CDR3 protein. The table has roughly 96,000 distinct CDR3 sequences, about 8.8% seen once. This sample comprised CD8+ T cells not binding an NS4B(214-222) dextramer, sorted from PBMCs, obtained less than 18 days after the first yellow fever vaccination. The origin of this receptor is a young man who received the YFV17D yellow fever vaccine. This chain links TRBV4-1 with TRBJ1-5; maybe TRBD1 (6 bases). The CDR3: CASSQGRGALNQPQHF. The CDR3 DNA follows: TGCGCCAGCAGCCAAGGTCGGGGGGCGCTGAATCAGCCCCAGCATTTT.